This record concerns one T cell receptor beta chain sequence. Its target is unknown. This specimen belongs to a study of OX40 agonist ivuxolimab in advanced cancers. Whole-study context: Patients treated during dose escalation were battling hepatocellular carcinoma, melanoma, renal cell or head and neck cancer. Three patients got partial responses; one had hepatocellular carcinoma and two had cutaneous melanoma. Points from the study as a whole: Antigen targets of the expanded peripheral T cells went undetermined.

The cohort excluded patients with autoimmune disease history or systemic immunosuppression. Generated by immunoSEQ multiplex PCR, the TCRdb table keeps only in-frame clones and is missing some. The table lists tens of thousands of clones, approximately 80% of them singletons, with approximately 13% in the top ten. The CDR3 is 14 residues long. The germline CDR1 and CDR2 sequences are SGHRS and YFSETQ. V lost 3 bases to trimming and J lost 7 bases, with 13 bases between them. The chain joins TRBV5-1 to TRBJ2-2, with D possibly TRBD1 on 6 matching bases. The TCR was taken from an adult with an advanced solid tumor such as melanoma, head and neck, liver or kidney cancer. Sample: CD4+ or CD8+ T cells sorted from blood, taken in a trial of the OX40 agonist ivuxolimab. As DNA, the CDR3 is TGCGCCAGCAGCTGGGGGCCCGAAGGCGGGGAGCTGTTTTTT. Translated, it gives CASSWGPEGGELFF.